The clone carrying this TCR beta chain was seen many times. The time point was: newly diagnosed GD, antithyroid drugs for less than 3 months. After RNA was extracted from PBMCs, the TCR library was made from it. V dropped 6 bases and J dropped 6 bases, with 16 bases sitting between them. CDR1 is DFQATT and CDR2 is SNEGSKA in the germline V gene (reference sequence). The CDR3 spans 13 residues. The data are from a study of regulatory T cells in long-lasting Graves disease. Combining iRepertoire HTBI primers with Arm-PCR of CDR3 regions, the authors built TCR beta libraries. TCRdb used MiXCR to reprocess the multiplex PCR reads, holding one entry per CDR3 protein. The profile shows around 250,000 distinct CDR3 sequences, just over 20% of them singletons.

The chain links TRBV20-1 to TRBJ2-3; D gene uncertain. The sequence came from a female donor with Graves disease. The starting material was peripheral blood mononuclear cells (PBMCs), obtained at new diagnosis, from a patient treated with antithyroid drugs. This CDR3 reads CSALYGPSDTQYF. The CDR3 DNA sequence: TGCAGTGCCCTTTATGGGCCGTCGGATACGCAGTATTTT.